Listed below are T cell receptor beta chains from one sample, sequenced in a study of CD8+ T cells in alopecia areata. The assay was immunoSEQ multiplex PCR, and TCRdb's table has in-frame clones only and misses some. This repertoire shows hundreds of thousands of clones, around 64% found once; its top ten account for roughly 0.88%. The specimen was CD4+ T cells sorted from blood, collected between weeks 51 and 52, from a patient treated with tofacitinib. The origin of the receptors is a human donor with alopecia areata. The CDR3 runs from the conserved cysteine through the conserved F or W. The D gene is left open where the match is weak. Size values are once, few and many counts, or a class for expanded clones, and some rows have none.

V	J	size	D	DNA	CDR3
TRBV7-9	TRBJ2-3	-	-	TGTGCCAGCAGCTTGAATGCGGATAGCACAGATACGCAGTATTTT	CASSLNADSTDTQYF
TRBV7-3	TRBJ2-3	-	-	TGTGCCAGCAGCTTAGACCGAGGAGATACGCAGTATTTT	CASSLDRGDTQYF
TRBV10-2	TRBJ2-6	-	-	TGCGCCAGCAGCCCCGGACGGGACTCTGGGGCCAACGTCCTGACTTTC	CASSPGRDSGANVLTF
TRBV7-2	TRBJ1-5	few	-	TGTGCCAGCAGCTTAGTAGTGGGGGCCCTTAATCAGCCCCAGCATTTT	CASSLVVGALNQPQHF
TRBV4-3	TRBJ2-3	-	-	TGCGCCAGCAGCGTACACACTCAGGGGGATACGCAGTATTTT	CASSVHTQGDTQYF
TRBV5-1	TRBJ2-5	-	-	TGCGCCAGCAGCTTGGGACAGGGAGGACAGACCCAGTACTTC	CASSLGQGGQTQYF
TRBV5-4	TRBJ1-4	-	TRBD1	TGTGCCAGCGGCGGGACAGGGGAAGGAGAAAAACTGTTTTTT	CASGGTGEGEKLFF
TRBV27	TRBJ1-2	-	TRBD1	TGTGCCAGCAGTCTTGGGACAGGGAGTAACTATGGCTACACCTTC	CASSLGTGSNYGYTF
TRBV5-1	TRBJ2-2	-	-	TGCGCCAGCAGCTTGGCCTCGCACACCGGGGAGCTGTTTTTT	CASSLASHTGELFF
TRBV9	TRBJ2-3	-	TRBD2	TGTGCCAGCAGCGTCACTAGCGCATCAGATACGCAGTATTTT	CASSVTSASDTQYF
TRBV7-7	TRBJ2-3	-	-	TGTGCTAGCAGCTCTCAGATCACAGATACGCAGTATTTT	CASSSQITDTQYF
TRBV29-1	TRBJ2-5	-	TRBD2	TGCAGCGTTGCCCAGCTAGCGGCCAAAGAGACCCAGTACTTC	CSVAQLAAKETQYF
TRBV29-1	TRBJ2-1	once	TRBD2	TGCAGCGTTGTACTAGCGGGACTATACAATGAGCAGTTCTTC	CSVVLAGLYNEQFF
TRBV29-1	TRBJ1-2	-	-	TGCAGCGTTCGGACAGCGCAGGGCGGCTACACCTTC	CSVRTAQGGYTF
TRBV4-1	TRBJ2-1	-	TRBD2	TGCGCCAGCAGCCTAGAGCCGGGACTAGCGACATATGAGCAGTTCTTC	CASSLEPGLATYEQFF
TRBV30	TRBJ2-6	once	-	TGTGCCTGGAGTGTCGGCAGCTCTGGGGCCAACGTCCTGACTTTC	CAWSVGSSGANVLTF
TRBV9	TRBJ1-3	few	-	TGTGCCAGCAGCGTAGAGGGAGGCCGCGGAAACACCATATATTTT	CASSVEGGRGNTIYF
TRBV2	TRBJ2-3	-	TRBD1	TGTGCCAGCAGTGAAGTCTGGACAGGGTCAGGAGATACGCAGTATTTT	CASSEVWTGSGDTQYF
TRBV4-2	TRBJ1-2	-	TRBD1	TGTGCCAGCAGCCAGAAACAGGGGGACTATGGCTACACCTTC	CASSQKQGDYGYTF
TRBV30	TRBJ2-6	-	-	TGTGCCTGGAGTAGAACGGGGGCCCTCTCTGGGGCCAACGTCCTGACTTTC	CAWSRTGALSGANVLTF
TRBV23-1	TRBJ1-2	-	TRBD1	TGCGCCAGCAGTCACGGGACCGGCTCGGACAGGAACTATGGCTACACCTTC	CASSHGTGSDRNYGYTF
TRBV30	TRBJ2-1	-	TRBD2	TGTGCTTTCTCGGCTAGCGGGTTCTATGGTGAGCAGTTCTTC	CAFSASGFYGEQFF
TRBV7-8	TRBJ2-7	-	-	TGTGCCAGCAGCTTAGTGTACGGCGAGCAGTACTTC	CASSLVYGEQYF
TRBV29-1	TRBJ2-7	-	-	TGCAGCGTTGTCGAGGACAGATACGAGCAGTACTTC	CSVVEDRYEQYF
TRBV25-1	TRBJ2-7	-	-	TGTGCCAGCAGTGAGAACCCACAATCCTACGAGCAGTACTTC	CASSENPQSYEQYF
TRBV2	TRBJ1-6	-	-	TGTGCCAGCGCTAGTTCTCTGAATTCACCCCTCCACTTT	CASASSLNSPLHF
TRBV20-1	TRBJ2-1	-	-	TGCAGTGCTAGAGAACCTAATGAGCAGTTCTTC	CSAREPNEQFF
TRBV5-4	TRBJ2-7	-	-	TGTGCCAGCAGCTTAGACGGAAGATACGAGCAGTACTTC	CASSLDGRYEQYF
TRBV29-1	TRBJ2-2	-	-	TGCAGCGTGAGGAGGGACTACACCGGGGAGCTGTTTTTT	CSVRRDYTGELFF
TRBV6-5	TRBJ1-4	few	-	TGTGCCAGCAGTTACAGTCGGGACACTAATGAAAAACTGTTTTTT	CASSYSRDTNEKLFF
TRBV30	TRBJ1-5	-	TRBD1	TGTGCCTGGAGTTACAGGGGTCAGCCCCAGCATTTT	CAWSYRGQPQHF
TRBV4-3	TRBJ1-2	-	-	TGCGCCAGCAGCATCCGACACCCAACGGACTATGGCTACACCTTC	CASSIRHPTDYGYTF
TRBV7-9	TRBJ1-1	few	-	TGTGCCAGCAGCTTATTTTCTGTTGAAGCTTTCTTT	CASSLFSVEAFF
TRBV27	TRBJ1-2	-	TRBD1	TGTGCCAGCAGCCCCCTCCCCACAGGGGGCAATGGCTACACCTTC	CASSPLPTGGNGYTF
TRBV9	TRBJ2-3	-	-	TGTGCCAGCAGCGTGCCTACCCCGACAGCGGGCACAGATACGCAGTATTTT	CASSVPTPTAGTDTQYF
TRBV23-1	TRBJ2-7	-	-	TGCGCCAAACCGGGGGCGCCCTACGAGCAGTACTTC	CAKPGAPYEQYF
TRBV7-2	TRBJ2-1	-	-	TGTGCCAGCAGCTCGGGGTTCAATGAGCAGTTCTTC	CASSSGFNEQFF
TRBV5-4	TRBJ2-7	-	-	TGTGCCAGCAGCAGCCCGGACAGCTACGAGCAGTACTTC	CASSSPDSYEQYF
TRBV23-1	TRBJ1-2	-	TRBD1	TGCGCCAGCAGTCAATCGCGAGACAGGGGATGGAGAGGCTACACCTTC	CASSQSRDRGWRGYTF
TRBV15	TRBJ2-7	once	-	TGTGCCACCAGCAGAGATCGGGGTCCCTACGAGCAGTACTTC	CATSRDRGPYEQYF
TRBV7-2	TRBJ2-3	-	TRBD1	TGTGCCAGCAGCTACCAGGGGGCGAGCTACTACACAGATACGCAGTATTTT	CASSYQGASYYTDTQYF
TRBV10-3	TRBJ1-2	many	-	TGTGCCATCAAGGGCGGAGACCTCTATGGCTACACCTTC	CAIKGGDLYGYTF
TRBV2	TRBJ2-7	-	TRBD2	TGTGCCAGCAATTTACTAGCGGGGCTCAACGAGCAGTACTTC	CASNLLAGLNEQYF
TRBV30	TRBJ2-3	-	-	TGTGCCTGGAGCGCGAACTCCCAGTATACGCAGTATTTT	CAWSANSQYTQYF
TRBV30	TRBJ2-4	-	TRBD1	TGTGCCTGGAGTGTACTAAGGGGGCTTCAAAACATTCAGTACTTC	CAWSVLRGLQNIQYF
TRBV6-6	TRBJ2-4	-	-	TGTGCCAGCAGTTACCAGGCCCAAAACATTCAGTACTTC	CASSYQAQNIQYF
TRBV5-6	TRBJ1-2	-	-	TGTGCCAGCAGTCTGACGGGATTTAACTATGGCTACACCTTC	CASSLTGFNYGYTF
TRBV4-1	TRBJ2-1	-	TRBD1	TGCGCCAGCAGCCACCCGGGACAGCTCAATGAGCAGTTCTTC	CASSHPGQLNEQFF